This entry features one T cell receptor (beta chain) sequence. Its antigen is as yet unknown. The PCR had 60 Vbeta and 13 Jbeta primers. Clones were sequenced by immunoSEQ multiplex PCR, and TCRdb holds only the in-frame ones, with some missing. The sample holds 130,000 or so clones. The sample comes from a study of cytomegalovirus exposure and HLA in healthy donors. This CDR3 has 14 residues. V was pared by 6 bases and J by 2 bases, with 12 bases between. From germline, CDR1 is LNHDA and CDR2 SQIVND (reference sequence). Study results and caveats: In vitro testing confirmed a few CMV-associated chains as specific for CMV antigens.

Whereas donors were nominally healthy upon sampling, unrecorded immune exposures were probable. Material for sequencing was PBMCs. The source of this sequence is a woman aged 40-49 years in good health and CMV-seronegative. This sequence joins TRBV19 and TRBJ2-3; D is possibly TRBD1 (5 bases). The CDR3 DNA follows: TGTGCCAGTAGCCCAGGGAAACTCACAGATACGCAGTATTTT. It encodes CASSPGKLTDTQYF.